This T cell receptor beta chain was obtained from a study of naive and memory T cell subsets. Findings of the study overall: Clonotypes are single alpha or beta chains, not paired receptors.

Germline trimming cut 2 bases from V and 8 bases from J; bases unmatched to any gene: 9. Germline CDR1 and CDR2: SGHRS and YFSETQ. The CDR3 totals 15 residues. An equimolar mix of two oligonucleotides served as the beta constant-region primer for TRBC1 and TRBC2. The ligated cDNA underwent four PCR rounds using SP2 and nested alpha and beta constant-region primers. TCRdb ran MiXCR on the UMI-ligation and nested PCR reads and lists one entry per CDR3 protein. The table shows tens of thousands of distinct CDR3 sequences, with over 8.5% occurring only once. Cells stained for CD3, CD4, CD8, CD45RA, CD27 and viability were sorted into four CD45RA/CD27 subsets. This clonotype came up many times. What it recognizes is unknown.

Material for sequencing was naive CD8+ T cells from blood. V usage is TRBV5-1 and J usage is TRBJ2-1; 8 nucleotides align to TRBD2. The TCR was taken from a human donor in good health. CDR3 bases: TGCGCCAGCAGCTTCATAAGCGGGAGTGTAGATGAGCAGTTCTTC. This sequence encodes CASSFISGSVDEQFF.